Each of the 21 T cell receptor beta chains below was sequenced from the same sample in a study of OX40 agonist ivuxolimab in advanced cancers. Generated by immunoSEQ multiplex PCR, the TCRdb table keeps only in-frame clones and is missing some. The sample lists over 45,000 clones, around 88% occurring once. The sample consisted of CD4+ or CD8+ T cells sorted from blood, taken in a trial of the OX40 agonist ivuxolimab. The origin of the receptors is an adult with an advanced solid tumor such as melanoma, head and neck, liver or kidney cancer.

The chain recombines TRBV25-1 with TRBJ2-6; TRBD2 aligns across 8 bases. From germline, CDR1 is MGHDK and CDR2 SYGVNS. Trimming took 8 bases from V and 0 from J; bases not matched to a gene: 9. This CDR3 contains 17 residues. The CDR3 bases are TGTGCCAGCCGGGGGGGCTCGACCAACTCTGGGGCCAACGTCCTGACTTTC. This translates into CASRGGSTNSGANVLTF.

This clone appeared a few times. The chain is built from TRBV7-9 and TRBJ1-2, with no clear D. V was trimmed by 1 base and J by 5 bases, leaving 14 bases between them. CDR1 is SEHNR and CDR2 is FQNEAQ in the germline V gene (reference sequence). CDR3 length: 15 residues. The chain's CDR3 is CASSLVASTRYGYTF. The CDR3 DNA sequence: TGTGCCAGCAGCTTAGTTGCCAGCACCAGATATGGCTACACCTTC. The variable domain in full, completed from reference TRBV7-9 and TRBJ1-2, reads DTGVSQNPRHKITKRGQNVTFRCDPISEHNRLYWYRQTLGQGPEFLTYFQNEAQLEKSRLLSDRFSAERPKGSFSTLEIQRTEQGDSAMYLCASSLVASTRYGYTFGSGTRLTVV.

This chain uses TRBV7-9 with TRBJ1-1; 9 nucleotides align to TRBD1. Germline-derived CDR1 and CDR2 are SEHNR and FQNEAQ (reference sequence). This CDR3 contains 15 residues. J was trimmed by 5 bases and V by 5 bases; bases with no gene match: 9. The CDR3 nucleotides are TGTGCCAGCAGCCCTAGGGACAGGGTCGTGACTGAAGCTTTCTTT. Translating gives CASSPRDRVVTEAFF.

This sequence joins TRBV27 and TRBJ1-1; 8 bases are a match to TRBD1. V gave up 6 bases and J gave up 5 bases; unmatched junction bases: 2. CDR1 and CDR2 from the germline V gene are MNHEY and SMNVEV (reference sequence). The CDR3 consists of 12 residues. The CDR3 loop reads CASSTGGTEAFF. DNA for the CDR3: TGTGCCAGCAGCACAGGGGGAACTGAAGCTTTCTTT.

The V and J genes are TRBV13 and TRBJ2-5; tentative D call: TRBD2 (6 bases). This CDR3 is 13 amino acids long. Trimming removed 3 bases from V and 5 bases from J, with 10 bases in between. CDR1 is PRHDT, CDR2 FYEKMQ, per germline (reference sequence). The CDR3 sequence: CASSFTGRETQYF. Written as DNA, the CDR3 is TGTGCCAGCAGCTTCACGGGGAGGGAGACCCAGTACTTC. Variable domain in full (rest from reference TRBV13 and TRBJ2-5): AAGVIQSPRHLIKEKRETATLKCYPIPRHDTVYWYQQGPGQDPQFLISFYEKMQSDKGSIPDRFSAQQFSDYHSELNMSSLELGDSALYFCASSFTGRETQYFGPGTRLLVL.

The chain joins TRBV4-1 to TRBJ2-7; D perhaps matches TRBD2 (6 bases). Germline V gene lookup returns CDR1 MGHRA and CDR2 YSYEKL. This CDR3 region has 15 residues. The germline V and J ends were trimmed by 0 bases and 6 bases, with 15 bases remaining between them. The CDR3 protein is CASSQDSGLRAEQYF. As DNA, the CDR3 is TGCGCCAGCAGCCAAGATTCGGGACTCCGTGCCGAGCAGTACTTC.

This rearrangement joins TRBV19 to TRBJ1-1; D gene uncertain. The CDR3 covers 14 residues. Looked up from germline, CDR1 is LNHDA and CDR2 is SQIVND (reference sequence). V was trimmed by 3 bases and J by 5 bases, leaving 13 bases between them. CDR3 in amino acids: CASSIQAWGTEAFF. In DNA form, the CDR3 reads TGTGCCAGTAGTATTCAGGCCTGGGGTACTGAAGCTTTCTTT.

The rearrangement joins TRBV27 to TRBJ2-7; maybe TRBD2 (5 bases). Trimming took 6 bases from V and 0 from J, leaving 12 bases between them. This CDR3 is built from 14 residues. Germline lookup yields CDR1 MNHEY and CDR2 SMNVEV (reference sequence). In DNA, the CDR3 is TGTGCCAGCAGCCCCACGGGAAGCTCCTACGAGCAGTACTTC. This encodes CASSPTGSSYEQYF.

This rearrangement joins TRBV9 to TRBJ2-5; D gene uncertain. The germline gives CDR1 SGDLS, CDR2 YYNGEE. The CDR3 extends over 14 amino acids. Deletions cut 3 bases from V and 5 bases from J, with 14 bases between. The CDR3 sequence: CASSGRDVTETQYF. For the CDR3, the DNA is TGTGCCAGCAGCGGCAGAGACGTGACGGAGACCCAGTACTTC.

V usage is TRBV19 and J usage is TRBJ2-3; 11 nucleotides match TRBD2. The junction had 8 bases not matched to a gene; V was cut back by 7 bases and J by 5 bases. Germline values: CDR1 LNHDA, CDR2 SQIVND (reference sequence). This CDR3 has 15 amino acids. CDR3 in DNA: TGTGCCAGTAACCCGACTAGCGGGGTCGAAGATACGCAGTATTTT. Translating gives CASNPTSGVEDTQYF.

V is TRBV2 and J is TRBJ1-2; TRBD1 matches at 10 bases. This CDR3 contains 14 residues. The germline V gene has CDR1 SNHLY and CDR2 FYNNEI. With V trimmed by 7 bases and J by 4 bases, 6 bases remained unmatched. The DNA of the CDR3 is TGTGCCAGCATGGACAGGGGGAGCCCCTATGGCTACACCTTC. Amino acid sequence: CASMDRGSPYGYTF.

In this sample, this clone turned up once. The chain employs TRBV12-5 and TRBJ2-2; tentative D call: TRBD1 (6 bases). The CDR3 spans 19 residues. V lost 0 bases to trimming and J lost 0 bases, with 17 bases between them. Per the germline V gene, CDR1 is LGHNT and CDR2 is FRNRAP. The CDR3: CASGLVGAATGTNTGELFF. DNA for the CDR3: TGTGCTAGTGGTTTGGTAGGCGCTGCAACAGGGACGAACACCGGGGAGCTGTTTTTT.

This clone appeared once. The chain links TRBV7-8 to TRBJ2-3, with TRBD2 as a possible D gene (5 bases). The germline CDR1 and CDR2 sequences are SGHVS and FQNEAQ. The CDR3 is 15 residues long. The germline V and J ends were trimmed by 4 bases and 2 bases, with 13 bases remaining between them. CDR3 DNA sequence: TGTGCCAGCAGCTCCCGGGGAGCGGCCACAGATACGCAGTATTTT. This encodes CASSSRGAATDTQYF.

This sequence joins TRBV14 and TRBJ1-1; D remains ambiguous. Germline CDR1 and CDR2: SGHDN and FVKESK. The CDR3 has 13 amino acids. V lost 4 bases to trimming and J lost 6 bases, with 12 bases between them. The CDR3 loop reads CASSPTGYAEAFF. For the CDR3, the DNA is TGTGCCAGCAGCCCTACGGGTTATGCTGAAGCTTTCTTT.

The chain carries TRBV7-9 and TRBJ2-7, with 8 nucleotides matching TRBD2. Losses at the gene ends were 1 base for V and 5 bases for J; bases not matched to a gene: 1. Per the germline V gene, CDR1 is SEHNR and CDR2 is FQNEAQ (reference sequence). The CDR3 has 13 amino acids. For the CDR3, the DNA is TGTGCCAGCAGCTTAGGACTAGCGAACGAGCAGTACTTC. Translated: CASSLGLANEQYF.

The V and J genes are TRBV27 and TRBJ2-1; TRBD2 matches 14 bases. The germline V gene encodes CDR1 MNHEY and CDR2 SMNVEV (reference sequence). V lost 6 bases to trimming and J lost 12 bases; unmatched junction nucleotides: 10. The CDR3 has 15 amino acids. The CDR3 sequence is CASSSPGLAGAVQFF. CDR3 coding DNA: TGTGCCAGCAGCTCGCCGGGACTAGCGGGAGCGGTGCAGTTCTTC.

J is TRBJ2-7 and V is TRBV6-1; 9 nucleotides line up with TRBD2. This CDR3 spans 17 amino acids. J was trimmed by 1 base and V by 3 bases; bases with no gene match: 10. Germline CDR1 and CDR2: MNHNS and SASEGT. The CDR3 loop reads CASSEGVLAGESYEQYF. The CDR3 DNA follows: TGTGCCAGCAGTGAGGGGGTCTTAGCGGGAGAGTCCTACGAGCAGTACTTC.

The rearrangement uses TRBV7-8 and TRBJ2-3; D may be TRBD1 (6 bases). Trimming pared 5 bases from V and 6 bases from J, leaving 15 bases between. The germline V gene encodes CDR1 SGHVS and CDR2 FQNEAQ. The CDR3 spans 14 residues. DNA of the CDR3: TGTGCCAGCAGCCTACAGGGCAGCGCGGATACGCAGTATTTT. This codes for CASSLQGSADTQYF.

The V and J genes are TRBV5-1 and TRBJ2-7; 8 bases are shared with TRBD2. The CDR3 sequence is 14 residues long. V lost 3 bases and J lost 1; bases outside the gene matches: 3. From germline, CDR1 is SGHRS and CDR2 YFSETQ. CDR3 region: CASSSGTSSYEQYF. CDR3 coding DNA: TGCGCCAGCAGCTCCGGGACTAGTTCCTACGAGCAGTACTTC.

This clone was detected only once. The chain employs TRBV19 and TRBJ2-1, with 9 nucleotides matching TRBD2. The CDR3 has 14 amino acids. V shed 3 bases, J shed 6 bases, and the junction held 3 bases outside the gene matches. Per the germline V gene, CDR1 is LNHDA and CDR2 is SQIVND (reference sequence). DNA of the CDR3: TGTGCCAGTAGTATGGGACTAGCCCCCAATGAGCAGTTCTTC. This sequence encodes CASSMGLAPNEQFF.

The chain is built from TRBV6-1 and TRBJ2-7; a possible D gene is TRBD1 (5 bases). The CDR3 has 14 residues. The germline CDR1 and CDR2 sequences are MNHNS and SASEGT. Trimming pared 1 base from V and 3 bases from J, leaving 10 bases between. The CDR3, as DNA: TGTGCCAGCAGTGAAGGCCTCCAGGGCTACGAGCAGTACTTC. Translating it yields CASSEGLQGYEQYF.